This T cell receptor beta chain was profiled in a study of yellow fever vaccine responses in identical twins. TCRdb re-analysed the RT-PCR reads in MiXCR, keeping a single row per CDR3 protein. The table shows about 860 distinct CDR3 sequences, with around 84% occurring only once. Germline CDR1 and CDR2: MGHRA and YSYEKL. This CDR3 comprises 16 residues. V was pared by 0 bases and J by 2 bases, with 11 bases between. Study-level findings and limits: Reportedly, twins showed a vaccine T cell response that looked partly convergent and partly personalized.

Worth noting for this clonotype: Its target is not known.

This chain links TRBV4-1 with TRBJ1-3; possible D gene TRBD1, 5 bases. The starting material was T cells from blood (PBMCs), unsorted or a sorted subset (not recorded which), obtained before or after yellow fever vaccination (not recorded which). This receptor was taken from a woman between 18 and 29 years old who received the yellow fever vaccine. The DNA for the CDR3 is TGCGCCAGCAGCCAAGACGTTTGGGGGGCTGGAAACACCATATATTTT. Translating it yields CASSQDVWGAGNTIYF.